These T cell receptor beta chains were read from a single sample in a study of blood T cell repertoires in COVID-19. The table came from immunoSEQ multiplex PCR; TCRdb's copy has only in-frame clones and leaves some out. The data contain 80,000 or so clones, around 86% of them singletons. What was sequenced was peripheral blood. These receptors were obtained from a woman in her fifties or sixties with acute or convalescent COVID-19. CDR3s include the opening cysteine and the closing phenylalanine or tryptophan. Each record gives: CDR3 protein, V gene.

CASSPRDTGDTEAFF	TRBV4-2
CASSITSYNEQFF	TRBV27
CASSYDRVGTEAFF	TRBV6-5
CASSFQLSEAFF	TRBV28
CASSTEGTGSLSSYNEQFF	TRBV5-1
CSVQGQGGETQYF	TRBV29-1
CASKSQGALTGELFF	TRBV6-5
CASSVGTSGRATGGTDTQYF	TRBV9
CASSPQGALGTEAFF	TRBV7-2
CASSLVWGQSESNQPQHF	TRBV28
CASSLAGGSPYEQYF	TRBV5-4
CASSPRKDTFQETQYF	TRBV4-1
CASSYEGGSRTGELFF	TRBV6-6
CASSVLAGGRDEQFF	TRBV27
CASSNRQGRDEQFF	TRBV19
CASSKGQLHYEQYF	TRBV28
CASSLGQPYEQYF	TRBV7-8
CASSLEGGWADTQYF	TRBV5-5
CSVEAGGFPYEQYF	TRBV29-1
CASSRGLGAFF	TRBV28
CASSYLAGVDEQYF	TRBV28
CASSYDAWRADTQYF	TRBV6-2/TRBV6-3